This T cell receptor (beta chain) is from a study of OX40 agonist ivuxolimab in advanced cancers. This table comes from immunoSEQ multiplex PCR, and its TCRdb copy is limited to in-frame clones, with some not included. The top ten hold 1.5% to 2% of the sample, which has around 85,000 clones, 91% seen once. The J segment lost 10 bases and the V segment lost 4 bases, leaving 15 bases of the junction unmatched. CDR3 size: 16 residues. The germline V gene encodes CDR1 WSHSY and CDR2 SAAADI. The origin of this receptor is an adult with an advanced solid tumor such as melanoma, head and neck, liver or kidney cancer. The gene calls are TRBV10-2 and TRBJ2-1; 8 bases match TRBD2. Here the sequenced sample was CD4+ or CD8+ T cells sorted from blood, taken in a trial of the OX40 agonist ivuxolimab. The CDR3 bases are TGCGCCAGCAGTGCCGGGGGGGCGGGAGGCCGAGGGGAGCAGTTCTTC. Its translation: CASSAGGAGGRGEQFF.